This T cell receptor beta chain was sequenced during a study of blood T cell repertoires in COVID-19. Study-level background: Sources were T cells, B-cell-depleted T cells, or PBMCs; the material itself was cDNA or gDNA.

This clone was picked up one time. At one of its ends the junction is not consistent with the germline gene, which may arise from a read error. The CDR3 covers 15 residues. From germline, CDR1 is SGHVS and CDR2 FQNEAQ. Sequenced by immunoSEQ multiplex PCR; TCRdb stores in-frame clones only, minus some. Among 350,000 to 450,000 clones listed, more than 75% were seen once. The rearrangement joins TRBV7-8 to TRBJ2-1, with TRBD2 matching 7 bases. The sequencing sample was made of peripheral blood. The TCR sequence derives from a human donor in a cohort sampled during active COVID-19. CDR3 in DNA: TGTGCCAGCAGTTTAGTGGCGGGAGAGGCTTATGAGCAGTTCTTC. This sequence encodes CASSLVAGEAYEQFF.